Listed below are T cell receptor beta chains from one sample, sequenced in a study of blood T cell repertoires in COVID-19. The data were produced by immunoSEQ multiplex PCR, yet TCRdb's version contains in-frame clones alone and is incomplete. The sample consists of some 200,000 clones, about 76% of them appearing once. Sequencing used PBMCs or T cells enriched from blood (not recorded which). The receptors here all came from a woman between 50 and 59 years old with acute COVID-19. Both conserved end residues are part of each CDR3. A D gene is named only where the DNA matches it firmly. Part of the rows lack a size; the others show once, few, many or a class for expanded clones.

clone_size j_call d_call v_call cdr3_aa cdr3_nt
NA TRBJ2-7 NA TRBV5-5 CASSLAMINWEQYF TGTGCCAGCAGCTTGGCAATGATAAACTGGGAGCAGTACTTC
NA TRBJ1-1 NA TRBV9 CASSVSPQGGRGAEAFF TGTGCCAGCAGCGTTAGTCCACAAGGAGGGAGGGGGGCTGAAGCTTTCTTT
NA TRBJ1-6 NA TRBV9 CASSSRQEPNSPLHF TGTGCCAGCAGCTCAAGACAGGAGCCAAATTCACCCCTCCACTTT
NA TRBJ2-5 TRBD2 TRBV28 CASSSPGTKKRTQYF TGTGCCAGCAGTTCCCCCGGGACTAAGAAGAGAACCCAGTACTTC
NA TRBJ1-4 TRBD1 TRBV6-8 CASSYSSHRDRSDEKLFF TGTGCCAGCAGTTACTCGTCCCACCGGGACAGATCGGATGAAAAACTGTTTTTT
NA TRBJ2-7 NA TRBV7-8 CASSSTASYEQYF TGTGCCAGCAGCTCTACAGCCTCCTACGAGCAGTACTTC
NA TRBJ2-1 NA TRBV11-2 CASSLVALGSRFF NA
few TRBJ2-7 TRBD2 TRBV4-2 CASSQLPGLEYEQYF TGTGCCAGCAGCCAACTCCCGGGACTAGAATACGAGCAGTACTTC
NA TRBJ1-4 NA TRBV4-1 CASSQDFGEGNIRKLFF TGCGCCAGCAGCCAAGACTTCGGGGAGGGTAATATTCGGAAACTGTTTTTT
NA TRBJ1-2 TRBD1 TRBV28 CASSLTGGYGYTF TGTGCCAGCAGTCTGACAGGGGGGTATGGCTACACCTTC